This T cell receptor (beta chain) was observed in a study of T cell responses to AZD1222 COVID-19 vaccine (dated by TCRdb to about 2021). Context from the whole study: AZD1222 recipients given second doses at about 4 weeks or at about 12 weeks were pooled, since spike-specific TCR depth and breadth were not found to differ between the two schedules. TCR sequencing was performed for about 250 trial participants, of whom approximately 200 were given two doses of AZD1222 and 26 were given two doses of MenACWY control vaccine. Trial participants were enrolled into age subgroups of 18-55, 56-69 and 70-plus years, which contained about 160, 30 and 59 TCR-sequenced participants, respectively. Broader findings and caveats from the paper: After two AZD1222 doses, both the breadth and the depth of spike-specific TCRs were significantly higher than at day 0 and than in MenACWY recipients. Because no samples from the day 14 peak response were available, repertoires could be characterized only after the peak T cell response. Conclusions about previously exposed vaccinees are limited, since just 6 or 7 AZD1222 recipients were seropositive for SARS-CoV-2 at baseline. Participants were mostly white British, with more females than males. The authors suggested clonal diversity may have been underestimated. The vaccine-associated CD4 TCRs covered the entire spike protein, and the dominant responses fell in regions 160-218 and 743-854. Reportedly, almost half of the unique spike-specific TCRs recognized epitopes lying outside the regions that are mutated in the B.1.351 and B.1.1.7 variants. In the small 56-69-year group, the increase in depth fell short of significance, most likely because of low power.

The junction shows trimming of 0 bases on V and 5 bases on J, plus 8 bases between the germline ends. The CDR3, cysteine through phenylalanine, is 13 amino acids long. Kept here is only the CDR3 DNA, which spans 39 bases and is read in frame from base 1. CDR1 is given as SGHRS and CDR2 as YFSETQ, both from the germline V gene. About this clone itself: Its antigen remains undetermined. Within one base of it there is no much larger clone, and no base qualities were kept.

The CDR3 regions of human TCRbeta chains were subjected to immunosequencing. The source study handled its data this way. TCRs in the repertoires were compared against a reference library of SARS-CoV-2-specific TCRs that had been generated with the MIRA antigen-specificity platform. Breadth meant the fraction of unique TCRs that were SARS-CoV-2-associated, whereas depth meant the fraction of total T cells that were SARS-CoV-2-associated. Using the MIRA data, each spike-specific TCR was assigned both to the spike region to which the TCR was reactive and to a CD4 or CD8 class. Log10-transformed breadth and depth values were compared by one-way ANOVA with Sidak's multiple comparisons tests. The table was pulled from immuneACCESS by TCRdb, which kept in-frame rearrangements only. Such tables lose some clones; where checked, under half of the loss comes from unresolved V genes, and the rest has no known cause. The V and J calls and the clone size are those of that table, but D and trimming were determined from the DNA. The sample table records around 69,000 clones; roughly 90% of these occur just once. The ten largest make up approximately 11% of the sample.

Explained via the paper, the time point label denotes: baseline before first vaccination. Vaccinee samples came from UK trials COV001 and COV002, including a single-blind randomized controlled phase 2/3 trial of AZD1222 (ChAdOx1 nCoV-19) in healthy adults. For TCRbeta chain sequencing, PBMC samples from trial participants were taken at day 0 and at day 28 after the second dose. The sequence derives from an adult in good health. This specimen consisted of peripheral blood, obtained on day 0 of AZD1222 vaccination. This sequence uses TRBV5-1 and TRBJ1-2, and the D gene may be TRBD1, 5 bases matching. The CDR3 protein sequence reads: CASSLGQIYGYTF. The bases are TGCGCCAGCAGCTTGGGACAGATTTATGGCTACACCTTC.